One sample yielded the 16 T cell receptor beta chains listed below, sequenced in a study of technical replicates of blood from four donors. The protocol was immunoSEQ multiplex PCR, while the TCRdb copy is restricted to in-frame clones and leaves out a portion. Counted here are 65,000 to 85,000 clones, around 96% occurring once; the ten biggest clones make up 0.3% to 0.35%. The sequenced sample consisted of T cells isolated from PBMCs. The receptors were sampled from a human donor in good health.

This chain connects TRBV18 to TRBJ1-1; TRBD1 matches at 7 bases. CDR1 KGHSH and CDR2 LQKENI come from the germline V gene. V shed 2 bases and J 4 bases; nucleotides not matched to a gene: 7. This CDR3 is 15 amino acids long. The CDR3 here is CASSPRQGGGTEAFF. In nucleotides, the CDR3 is TGTGCCAGCTCACCAAGACAGGGTGGGGGCACTGAAGCTTTCTTT. Combining the CDR3 with reference TRBV18 and TRBJ1-1 gives the whole variable domain NAGVMQNPRHLVRRRGQEARLRCSPMKGHSHVYWYRQLPEEGLKFMVYLQKENIIDESGMPKERFSAEFPKEGPSILRIQQVVRGDSAAYFCASSPRQGGGTEAFFGQGTRLTVV.

The chain has TRBV7-2 and TRBJ1-1; weak D call: TRBD1 (5 bases). There are 15 residues in the CDR3. The ends were cut back, 5 bases at V and 3 bases at J, with 16 bases in the middle. Germline CDR1 reads SGHTA; CDR2 reads FQGNSA. As DNA, the CDR3 is TGTGCCAGCAGCGACGAATCAGGGTTCGACACTGAAGCTTTCTTT. Translating gives CASSDESGFDTEAFF.

This clone is a singleton in its sample. CDR3 in amino acids: CASSSGYPYEQYF. DNA for the CDR3: TGTGCCAGCAGCTCAGGTTATCCCTACGAGCAGTACTTC. The rearrangement uses TRBV28 and TRBJ2-7; unclear D gene. This CDR3 spans 13 amino acids. CDR1 MDHEN and CDR2 SYDVKM come from the germline V gene. Trimming took off 6 bases at V and 2 bases at J, with 11 bases between the two ends.

The sample holds one count of this clone. DNA of the CDR3: TGTGCCAGCAGCAACGGACAGGGCAAAGCAGAGTACTTC. It yields the protein CASSNGQGKAEYF. The V call is TRBV21-1, the J call TRBJ2-5; the D call in the table, TRBD1, was not verified against the DNA. TRBV21-1 is reported as a pseudogene. The CDR3 contains 13 residues.

The V and J genes are TRBV5-1 and TRBJ2-3; 11 nucleotides align to TRBD1. The CDR3 has 16 amino acids. V was pared by 0 bases and J by 4 bases, with 4 bases of the junction left unmatched. The germline gives CDR1 SGHRS, CDR2 YFSETQ. The CDR3 DNA follows: TGCGCCAGCAGCTTGGTAGGACAGGGGGCTCCAGATACGCAGTATTTT. It translates to CASSLVGQGAPDTQYF. Full variable domain (remainder filled in from reference TRBV5-1 and TRBJ2-3): KAGVTQTPRYLIKTRGQQVTLSCSPISGHRSVSWYQQTPGQGLQFLFEYFSETQRNKGNFPGRFSGRQFSNSRSEMNVSTLELGDSALYLCASSLVGQGAPDTQYFGPGTRLTVL.

The chain combines TRBV19 with TRBJ2-1; 7 bases are shared with TRBD1. The CDR3 consists of 13 residues. V lost 10 bases to trimming and J lost 11 bases; unmatched junction nucleotides: 14. Germline values: CDR1 LNHDA, CDR2 SQIVND (reference sequence). Here the CDR3 reads CATDPSGTAKQFF. The CDR3 DNA sequence: TGTGCCACCGATCCCTCCGGGACAGCAAAGCAGTTCTTC.

The chain uses TRBV4-2 and TRBJ2-4; a weak D match, TRBD2 (5 bases). V lost 1 base to trimming and J lost 1 base, with 11 bases between them. Germline CDR1 and CDR2: LGHNA and YNFKEQ. The CDR3 covers 16 residues. This chain's CDR3 is CASSQVLDLAKNIQYF. CDR3 DNA: TGTGCCAGCAGCCAAGTACTAGACTTGGCCAAAAACATTCAGTACTTC.

V and J are TRBV30 and TRBJ2-3; 8 bases agree with TRBD2. The germline V gene has CDR1 GTSNPN and CDR2 SVGIG (reference sequence). The CDR3 is 14 residues long. The J segment lost 5 bases and the V segment lost 5 bases, leaving 9 bases of the junction unmatched. The CDR3: CAWAQSGRVDTQYF. The DNA of the CDR3 is TGTGCCTGGGCACAGAGCGGGAGAGTAGATACGCAGTATTTT. Full variable domain (rest looked up from reference TRBV30 and TRBJ2-3): SQTIHQWPATLVQPVGSPLSLECTVEGTSNPNLYWYRQAAGRGLQLLFYSVGIGQISSEVPQNLSASRPQDRQFILSSKKLLLSDSGFYLCAWAQSGRVDTQYFGPGTRLTVL.

The J gene is TRBJ1-5, the V gene TRBV28; D gene unclear. The ends were cut back, 4 bases at V and 0 bases at J, with 10 bases in the middle. This CDR3 has 15 amino acids. Germline V gene data show CDR1 as MDHEN and CDR2 as SYDVKM. The CDR3 bases are TGTGCCAGCAGTTCGGACGGACTTAGCAATCAGCCCCAGCATTTT. Protein: CASSSDGLSNQPQHF.

Here the CDR3 DNA reads TGTGCCAGCAGTGAAGAAATCCCCAGACTCGCCGGGGAGCTGTTTTTT. Amino acid sequence: CASSEEIPRLAGELFF. The rearrangement uses TRBV6-1 and TRBJ2-2; D not certain. Germline V gene sequence: CDR1 MNHNS, CDR2 SASEGT. The CDR3 extends over 16 amino acids. Trimming cost V 1 base and J 6 bases, with 15 bases left between them.

This clone was found once. The chain uses TRBV11-2 and TRBJ1-5; D is possibly TRBD1 (5 bases). The CDR3 totals 16 residues. Trimming left V 0 bases short and J 2 bases short, with 11 bases between. Germline V gives CDR1 SGHAT, CDR2 FQNNGV. The CDR3 DNA reads as TGTGCCAGCAGCTTAGACGGGGGTTGGGGCAATCAGCCCCAGCATTTT. This encodes CASSLDGGWGNQPQHF.

The gene calls are TRBV4-2 and TRBJ2-7; 9 nucleotides match TRBD2. V gave up 0 bases and J gave up 0 bases; unmatched junction bases: 0. The V gene's germline CDR1 is LGHNA and CDR2 YNFKEQ. This CDR3 region has 15 residues. The CDR3 DNA sequence: TGTGCCAGCAGCCAAGAGACTAGCGGCTCCTACGAGCAGTACTTC. Translated: CASSQETSGSYEQYF.

The rearrangement uses TRBV27 and TRBJ2-3; D is perhaps TRBD2 (5 bases). Germline CDR1 is MNHEY and CDR2 is SMNVEV (reference sequence). Trimming took 2 bases from V and 1 from J, leaving 10 bases between them. This CDR3 region has 15 residues. This chain's CDR3 is CASSLMGDGTDTQYF. The CDR3 DNA reads TGTGCCAGCAGTTTAATGGGAGACGGCACAGATACGCAGTATTTT.

The chain recombines TRBV7-9 with TRBJ2-1; D call uncertain. Germline V gene data show CDR1 as SEHNR and CDR2 as FQNEAQ (reference sequence). This CDR3 spans 12 amino acids. V shed 5 bases and J shed 8 bases, with 10 bases lying between them. As DNA, the CDR3 is TGTGCCAGCAGCCTTAGTGAGTATGAGCAGTTCTTC. Encoded protein: CASSLSEYEQFF.

The J gene is TRBJ2-7, the V gene TRBV10-2; 9 bases are a match to TRBD2. V shed 3 bases, J shed 2 bases, and the junction held 5 bases outside the gene matches. Germline values: CDR1 WSHSY, CDR2 SAAADI. The CDR3 runs 15 residues. CDR3 amino acids: CASSDGGLAAYEQYF. The CDR3 DNA reads as TGCGCCAGCAGTGATGGGGGACTAGCCGCCTACGAGCAGTACTTC.

The gene calls are TRBV9 and TRBJ2-1, with a possible D match to TRBD2 (5 bases). Germline loops: CDR1 SGDLS, CDR2 YYNGEE. The CDR3 loop spans 15 amino acids. V dropped 3 bases and J dropped 6 bases, with 16 bases sitting between them. The CDR3 DNA reads as TGTGCCAGCAGCGGTGGGGAGAGCCCCACCAATGAGCAGTTCTTC. Protein sequence: CASSGGESPTNEQFF.